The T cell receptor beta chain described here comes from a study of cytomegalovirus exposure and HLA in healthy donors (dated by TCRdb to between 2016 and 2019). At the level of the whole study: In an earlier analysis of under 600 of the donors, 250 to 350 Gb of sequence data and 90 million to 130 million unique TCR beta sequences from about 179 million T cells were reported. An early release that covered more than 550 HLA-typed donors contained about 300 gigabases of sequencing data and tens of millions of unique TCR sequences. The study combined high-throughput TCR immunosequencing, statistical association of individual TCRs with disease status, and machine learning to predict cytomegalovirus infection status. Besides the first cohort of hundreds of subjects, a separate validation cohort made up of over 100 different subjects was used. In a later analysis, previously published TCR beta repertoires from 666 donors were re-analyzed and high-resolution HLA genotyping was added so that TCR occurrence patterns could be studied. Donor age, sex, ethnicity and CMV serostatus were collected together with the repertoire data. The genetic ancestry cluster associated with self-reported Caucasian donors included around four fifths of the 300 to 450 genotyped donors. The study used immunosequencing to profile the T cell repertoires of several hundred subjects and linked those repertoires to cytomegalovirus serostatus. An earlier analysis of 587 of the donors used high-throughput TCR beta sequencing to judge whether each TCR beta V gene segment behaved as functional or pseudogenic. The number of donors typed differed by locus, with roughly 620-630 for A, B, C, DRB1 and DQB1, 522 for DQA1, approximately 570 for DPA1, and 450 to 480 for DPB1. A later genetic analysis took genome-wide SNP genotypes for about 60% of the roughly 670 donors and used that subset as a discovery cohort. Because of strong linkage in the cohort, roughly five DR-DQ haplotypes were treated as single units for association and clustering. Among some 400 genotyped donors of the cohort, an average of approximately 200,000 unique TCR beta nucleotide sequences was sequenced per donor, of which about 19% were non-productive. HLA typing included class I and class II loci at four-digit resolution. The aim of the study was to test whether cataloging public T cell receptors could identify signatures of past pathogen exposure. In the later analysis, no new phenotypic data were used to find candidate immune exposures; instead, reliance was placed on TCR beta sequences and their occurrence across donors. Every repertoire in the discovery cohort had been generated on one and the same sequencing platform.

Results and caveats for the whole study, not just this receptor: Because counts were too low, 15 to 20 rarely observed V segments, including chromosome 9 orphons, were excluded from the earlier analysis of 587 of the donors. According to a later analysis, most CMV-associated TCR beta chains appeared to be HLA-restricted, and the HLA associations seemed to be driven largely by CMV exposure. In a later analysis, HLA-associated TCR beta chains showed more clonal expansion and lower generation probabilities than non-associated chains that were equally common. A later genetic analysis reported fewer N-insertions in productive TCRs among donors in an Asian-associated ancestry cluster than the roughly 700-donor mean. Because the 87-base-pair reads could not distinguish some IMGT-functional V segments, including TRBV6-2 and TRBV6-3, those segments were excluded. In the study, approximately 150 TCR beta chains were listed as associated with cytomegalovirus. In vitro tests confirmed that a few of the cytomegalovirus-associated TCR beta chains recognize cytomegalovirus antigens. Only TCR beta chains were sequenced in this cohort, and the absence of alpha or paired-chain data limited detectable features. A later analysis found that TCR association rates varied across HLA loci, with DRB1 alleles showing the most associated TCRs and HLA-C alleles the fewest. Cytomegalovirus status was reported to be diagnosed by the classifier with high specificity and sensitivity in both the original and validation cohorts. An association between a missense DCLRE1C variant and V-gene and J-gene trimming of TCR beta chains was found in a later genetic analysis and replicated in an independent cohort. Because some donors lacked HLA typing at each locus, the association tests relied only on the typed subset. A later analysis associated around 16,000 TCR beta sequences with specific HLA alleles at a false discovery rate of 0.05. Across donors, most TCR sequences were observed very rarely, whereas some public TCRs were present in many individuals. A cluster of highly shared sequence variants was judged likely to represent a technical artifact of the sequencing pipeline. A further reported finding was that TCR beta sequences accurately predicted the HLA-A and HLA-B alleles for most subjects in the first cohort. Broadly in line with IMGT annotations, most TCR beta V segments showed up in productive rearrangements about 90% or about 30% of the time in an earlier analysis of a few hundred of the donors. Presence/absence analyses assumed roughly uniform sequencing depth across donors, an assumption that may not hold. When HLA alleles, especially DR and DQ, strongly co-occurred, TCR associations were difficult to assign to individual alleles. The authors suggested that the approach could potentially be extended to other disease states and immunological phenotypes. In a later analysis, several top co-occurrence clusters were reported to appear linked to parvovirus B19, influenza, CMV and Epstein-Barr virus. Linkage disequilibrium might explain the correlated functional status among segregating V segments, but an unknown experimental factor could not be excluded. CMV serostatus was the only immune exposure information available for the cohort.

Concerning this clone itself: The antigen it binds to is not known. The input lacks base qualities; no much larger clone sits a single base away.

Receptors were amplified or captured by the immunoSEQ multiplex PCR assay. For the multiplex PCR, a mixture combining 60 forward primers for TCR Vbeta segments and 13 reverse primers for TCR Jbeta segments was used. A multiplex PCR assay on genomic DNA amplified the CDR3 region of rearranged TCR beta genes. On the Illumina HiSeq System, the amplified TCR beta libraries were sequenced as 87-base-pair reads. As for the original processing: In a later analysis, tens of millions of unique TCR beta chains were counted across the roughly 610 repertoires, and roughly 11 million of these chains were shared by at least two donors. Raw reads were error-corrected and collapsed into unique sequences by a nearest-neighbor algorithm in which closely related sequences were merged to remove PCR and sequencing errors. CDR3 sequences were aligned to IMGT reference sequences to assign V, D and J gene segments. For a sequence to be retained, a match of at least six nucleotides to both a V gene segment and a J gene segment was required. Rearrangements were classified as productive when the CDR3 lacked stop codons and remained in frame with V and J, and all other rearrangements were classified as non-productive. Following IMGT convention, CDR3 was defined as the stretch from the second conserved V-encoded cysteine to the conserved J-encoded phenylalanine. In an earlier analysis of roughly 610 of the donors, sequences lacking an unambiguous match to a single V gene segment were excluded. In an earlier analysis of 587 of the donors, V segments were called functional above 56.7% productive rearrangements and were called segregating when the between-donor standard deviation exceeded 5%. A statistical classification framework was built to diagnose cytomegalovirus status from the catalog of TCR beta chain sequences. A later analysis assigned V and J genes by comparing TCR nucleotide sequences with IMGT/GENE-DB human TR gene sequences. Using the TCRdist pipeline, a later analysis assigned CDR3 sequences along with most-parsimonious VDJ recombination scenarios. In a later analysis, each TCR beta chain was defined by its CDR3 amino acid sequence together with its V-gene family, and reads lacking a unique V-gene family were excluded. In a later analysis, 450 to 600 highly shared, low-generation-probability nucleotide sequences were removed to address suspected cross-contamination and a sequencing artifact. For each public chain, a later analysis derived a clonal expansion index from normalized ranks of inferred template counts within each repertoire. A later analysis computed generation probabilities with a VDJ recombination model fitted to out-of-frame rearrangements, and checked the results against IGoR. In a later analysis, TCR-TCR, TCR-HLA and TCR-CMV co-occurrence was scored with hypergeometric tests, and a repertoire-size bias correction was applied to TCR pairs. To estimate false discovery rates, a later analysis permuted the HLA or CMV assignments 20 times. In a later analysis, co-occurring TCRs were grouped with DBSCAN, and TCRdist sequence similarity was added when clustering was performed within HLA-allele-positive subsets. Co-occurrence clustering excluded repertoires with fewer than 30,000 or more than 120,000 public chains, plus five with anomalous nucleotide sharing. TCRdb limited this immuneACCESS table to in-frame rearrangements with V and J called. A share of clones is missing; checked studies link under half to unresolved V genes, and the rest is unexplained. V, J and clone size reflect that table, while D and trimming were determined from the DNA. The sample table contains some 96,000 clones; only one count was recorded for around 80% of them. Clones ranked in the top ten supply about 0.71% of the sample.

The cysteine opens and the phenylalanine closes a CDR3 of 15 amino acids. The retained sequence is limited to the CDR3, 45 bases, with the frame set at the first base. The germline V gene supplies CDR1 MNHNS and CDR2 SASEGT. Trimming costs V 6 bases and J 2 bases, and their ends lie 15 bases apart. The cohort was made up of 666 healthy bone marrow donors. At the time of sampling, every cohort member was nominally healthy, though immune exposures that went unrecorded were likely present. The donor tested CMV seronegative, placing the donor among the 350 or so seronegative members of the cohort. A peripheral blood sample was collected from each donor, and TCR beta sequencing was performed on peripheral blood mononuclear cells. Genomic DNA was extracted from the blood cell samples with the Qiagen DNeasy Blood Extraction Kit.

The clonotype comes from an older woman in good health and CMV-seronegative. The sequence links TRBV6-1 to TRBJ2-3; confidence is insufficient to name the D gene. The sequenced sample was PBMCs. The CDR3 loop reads CASRSSGVLTDTQYF. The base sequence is TGTGCCAGCAGGAGTAGTGGAGTACTCACAGATACGCAGTATTTT.